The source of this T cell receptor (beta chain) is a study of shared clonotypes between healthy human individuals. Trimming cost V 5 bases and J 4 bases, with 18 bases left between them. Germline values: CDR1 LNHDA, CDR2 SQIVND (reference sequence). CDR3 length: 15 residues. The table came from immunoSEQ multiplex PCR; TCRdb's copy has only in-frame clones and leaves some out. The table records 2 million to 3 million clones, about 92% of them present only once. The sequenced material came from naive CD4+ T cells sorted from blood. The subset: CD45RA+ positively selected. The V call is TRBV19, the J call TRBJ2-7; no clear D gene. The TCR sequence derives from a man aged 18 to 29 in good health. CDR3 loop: CASSVGFSLNYEQYF. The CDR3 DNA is TGTGCCAGTAGTGTTGGATTCTCCTTAAATTACGAGCAGTACTTC.